This is a list of T cell receptor beta chains from one sample in a study of cytomegalovirus exposure and HLA in healthy donors. The repertoire was sequenced with immunoSEQ multiplex PCR; TCRdb's copy has only in-frame clones and lacks some. The sample lists approximately 280,000 clones, roughly 90% occurring once. The material sequenced was PBMCs. These receptors were taken from a woman aged 18-30 years in good health and CMV-seronegative. CDR3s include the opening cysteine and the closing phenylalanine or tryptophan. The D gene is left open where the match is weak. Only some rows state a clone size, as once, few, many or a class for expanded clones.

DNA: TGTGCCAGCAGCGTAGGAGGAACCCAGCCCCAGCATTTT
CDR3: CASSVGGTQPQHF
V: TRBV9
size: few
J: TRBJ1-5
D: .

DNA: TGTGCCAGCAGTTTATCGGAAGGGGATGGCTACACCTTC
CDR3: CASSLSEGDGYTF
V: TRBV27
size: .
J: TRBJ1-2
D: .

DNA: TGTGCCAGTAGTGACCGGGACAGCAATTCACCCCTCCACTTT
CDR3: CASSDRDSNSPLHF
V: TRBV19
size: few
J: TRBJ1-6
D: TRBD1

DNA: TGTGCCAGCAGTCGGGCAGGGGGCCCCTACGAGCAGTACTTC
CDR3: CASSRAGGPYEQYF
V: TRBV6-5
size: .
J: TRBJ2-7
D: TRBD1

DNA: TGTGCCAGCTCACCCCGGAGACTAGGGGACTCCTACGAGCAGTACTTC
CDR3: CASSPRRLGDSYEQYF
V: TRBV18
size: .
J: TRBJ2-7
D: .

DNA: TGTGCCAGCAGCTTCGGGGGACGACTGGACACTGAAGCTTTCTTT
CDR3: CASSFGGRLDTEAFF
V: TRBV5-4
size: .
J: TRBJ1-1
D: .

DNA: TGTGCCAGCAGTGTGCTAGCGGTTCAATACAATGAGCAGTTCTTC
CDR3: CASSVLAVQYNEQFF
V: TRBV7-6
size: .
J: TRBJ2-1
D: TRBD2

DNA: TGTGCCAGCAGCCCTCCGGGGCTAGCGGGATATCAAGAGCAGTTCTTC
CDR3: CASSPPGLAGYQEQFF
V: TRBV11-2
size: .
J: TRBJ2-1
D: TRBD2

DNA: TGCGCCAGCAGCCAAGTAATTTTGGGCCAGGGAAGGCTGTATTTT
CDR3: CASSQVILGQGRLYF
V: TRBV4-3
size: .
J: TRBJ2-3
D: .

DNA: TGTGCCAGCAGTCAGACAGGGGGCGGTCAGCCCCAGCATTTT
CDR3: CASSQTGGGQPQHF
V: TRBV6-1
size: .
J: TRBJ1-5
D: TRBD1

DNA: TGTGCCAGCAGCCGTCGGCTAGGGGGCGAGACCCAGTACTTC
CDR3: CASSRRLGGETQYF
V: TRBV7-6
size: .
J: TRBJ2-5
D: TRBD1

DNA: TGTGCCAGCATTAATGGAAACACCATATATTTT
CDR3: CASINGNTIYF
V: TRBV6-5
size: .
J: TRBJ1-3
D: .

DNA: TGTGCCAGCAGCGTTGGGACTAGCGGGGGGCCCCGACACGAGCAGTACTTC
CDR3: CASSVGTSGGPRHEQYF
V: TRBV13
size: .
J: TRBJ2-7
D: TRBD2

DNA: TGTGCCAGCAGTGGGGGGGGGAGGGCCTACGAGCAGTACTTC
CDR3: CASSGGGRAYEQYF
V: TRBV2
size: .
J: TRBJ2-7
D: TRBD2

DNA: TGTGCCAGCAGTCCTACTCCAGGTAGCAATGAGCAGTTCTTC
CDR3: CASSPTPGSNEQFF
V: TRBV9
size: .
J: TRBJ2-1
D: .

DNA: TGTGCCAGCAGTGCCTCAGTCCTCCAAGCGACCAATCAGCCCCAGCATTTT
CDR3: CASSASVLQATNQPQHF
V: TRBV6-1
size: .
J: TRBJ1-5
D: .

DNA: TGCAGCGTTGAAGCCCAACTAGCGGCGGGCAGCTCCTACGAGCAGTACTTC
CDR3: CSVEAQLAAGSSYEQYF
V: TRBV29-1
size: .
J: TRBJ2-7
D: TRBD2

DNA: TGTGCCAGCAGCCCATGGACTAGCGGGGCCTACGAGCAGTACTTC
CDR3: CASSPWTSGAYEQYF
V: TRBV28
size: once
J: TRBJ2-7
D: TRBD2

DNA: TGTGCCTGGAGGCCCAGCGGGAGGGCCAGAGATACGCAGTATTTT
CDR3: CAWRPSGRARDTQYF
V: TRBV30
size: .
J: TRBJ2-3
D: TRBD2

DNA: TGTGCCAGCAGTCGGGACAGATTCTATGGCTACACCTTC
CDR3: CASSRDRFYGYTF
V: TRBV6-5
size: .
J: TRBJ1-2
D: TRBD1